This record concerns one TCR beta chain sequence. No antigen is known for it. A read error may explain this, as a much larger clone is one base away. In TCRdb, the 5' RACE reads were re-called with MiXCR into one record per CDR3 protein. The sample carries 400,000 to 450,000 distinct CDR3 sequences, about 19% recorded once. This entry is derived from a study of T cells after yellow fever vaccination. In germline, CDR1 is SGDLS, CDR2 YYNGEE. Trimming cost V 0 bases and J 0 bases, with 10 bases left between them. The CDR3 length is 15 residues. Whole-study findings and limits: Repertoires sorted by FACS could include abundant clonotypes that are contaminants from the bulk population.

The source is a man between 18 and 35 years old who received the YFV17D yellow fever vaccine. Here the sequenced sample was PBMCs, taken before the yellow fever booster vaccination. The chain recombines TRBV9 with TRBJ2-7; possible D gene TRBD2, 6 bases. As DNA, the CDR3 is TGTGCCAGCAGCGTAGGGGCGGGGTGCTCCTACGAGCAGTACTTC. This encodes CASSVGAGCSYEQYF.